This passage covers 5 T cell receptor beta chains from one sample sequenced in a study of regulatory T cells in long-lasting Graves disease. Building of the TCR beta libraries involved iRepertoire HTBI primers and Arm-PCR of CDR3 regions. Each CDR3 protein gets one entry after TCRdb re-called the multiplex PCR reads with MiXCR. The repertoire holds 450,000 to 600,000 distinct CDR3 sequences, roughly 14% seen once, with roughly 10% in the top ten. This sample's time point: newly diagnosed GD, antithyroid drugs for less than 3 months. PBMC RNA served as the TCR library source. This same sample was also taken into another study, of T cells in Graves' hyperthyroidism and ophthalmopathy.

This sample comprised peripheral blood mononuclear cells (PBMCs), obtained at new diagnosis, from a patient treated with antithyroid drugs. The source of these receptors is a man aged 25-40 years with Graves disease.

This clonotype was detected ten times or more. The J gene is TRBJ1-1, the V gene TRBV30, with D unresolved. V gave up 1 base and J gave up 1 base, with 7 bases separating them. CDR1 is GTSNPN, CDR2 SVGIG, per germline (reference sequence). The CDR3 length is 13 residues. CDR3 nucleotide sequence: TGTGCCTGGAGTGAGGTGGGGAACACTGAAGCTTTCTTT. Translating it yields CAWSEVGNTEAFF.

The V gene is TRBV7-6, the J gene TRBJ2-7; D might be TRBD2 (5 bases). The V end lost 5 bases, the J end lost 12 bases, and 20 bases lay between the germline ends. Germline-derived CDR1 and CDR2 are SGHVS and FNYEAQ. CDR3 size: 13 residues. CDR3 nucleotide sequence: TGTGCCAGCAGCCTCCTCAGCGGAGGCCCCCGGTACTTC. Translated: CASSLLSGGPRYF.

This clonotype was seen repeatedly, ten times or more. The CDR3 here is CATSDWRGGYEQYF. The CDR3 DNA is TGTGCCACCAGTGATTGGCGAGGTGGGTACGAGCAGTACTTC. The chain uses TRBV24-1 and TRBJ2-7; D not resolved. The CDR3 has 14 amino acids. The ends were cut back, 2 bases at V and 4 bases at J, with 11 bases in the middle. CDR1 and CDR2 (germline): KGHDR, SFDVKD.

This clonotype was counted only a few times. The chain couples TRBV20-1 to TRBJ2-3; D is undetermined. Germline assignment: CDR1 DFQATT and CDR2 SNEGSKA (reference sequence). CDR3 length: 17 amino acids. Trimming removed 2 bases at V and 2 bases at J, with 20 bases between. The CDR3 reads CSARPSLGTIYTDTQYF. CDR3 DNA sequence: TGCAGTGCTAGACCCTCCCTTGGTACAATCTACACAGATACGCAGTATTTT.

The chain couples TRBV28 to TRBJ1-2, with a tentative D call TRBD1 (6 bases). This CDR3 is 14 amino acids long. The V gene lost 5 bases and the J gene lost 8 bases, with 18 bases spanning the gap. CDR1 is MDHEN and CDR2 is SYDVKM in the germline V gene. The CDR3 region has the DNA TGTGCCAGCAGTCCGCCTCCGACAGGAGGCGGCTACACCTTC. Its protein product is CASSPPPTGGGYTF.